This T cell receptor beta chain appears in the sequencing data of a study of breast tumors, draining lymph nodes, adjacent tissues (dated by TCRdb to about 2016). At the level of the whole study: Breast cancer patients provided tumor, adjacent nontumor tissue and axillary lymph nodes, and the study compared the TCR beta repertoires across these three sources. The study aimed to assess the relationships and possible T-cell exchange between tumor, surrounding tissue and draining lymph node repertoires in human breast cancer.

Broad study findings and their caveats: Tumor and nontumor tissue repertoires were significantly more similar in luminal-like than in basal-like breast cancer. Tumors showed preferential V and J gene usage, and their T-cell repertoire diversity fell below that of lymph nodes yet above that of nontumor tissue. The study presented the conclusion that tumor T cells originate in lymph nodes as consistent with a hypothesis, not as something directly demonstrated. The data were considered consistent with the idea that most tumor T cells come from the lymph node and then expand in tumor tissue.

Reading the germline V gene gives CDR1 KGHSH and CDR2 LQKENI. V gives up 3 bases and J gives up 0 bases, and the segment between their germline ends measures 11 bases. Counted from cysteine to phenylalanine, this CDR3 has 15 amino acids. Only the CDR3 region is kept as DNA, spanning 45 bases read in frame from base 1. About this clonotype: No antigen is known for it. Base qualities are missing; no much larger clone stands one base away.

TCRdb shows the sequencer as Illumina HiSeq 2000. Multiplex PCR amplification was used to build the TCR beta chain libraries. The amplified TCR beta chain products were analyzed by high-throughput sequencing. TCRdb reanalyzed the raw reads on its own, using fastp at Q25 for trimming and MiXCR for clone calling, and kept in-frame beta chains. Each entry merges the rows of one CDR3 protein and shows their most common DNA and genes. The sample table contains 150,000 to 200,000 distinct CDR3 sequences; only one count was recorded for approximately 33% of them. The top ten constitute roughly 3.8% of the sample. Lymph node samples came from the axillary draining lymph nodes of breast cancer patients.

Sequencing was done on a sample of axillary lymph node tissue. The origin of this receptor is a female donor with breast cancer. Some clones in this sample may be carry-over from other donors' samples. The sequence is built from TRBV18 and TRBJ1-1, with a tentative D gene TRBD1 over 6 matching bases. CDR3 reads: CASSPRGTMNTEAFF. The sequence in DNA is TGTGCCAGCTCACCCAGGGGCACCATGAACACTGAAGCTTTCTTT.